The clone carrying this T cell receptor beta chain appeared a few times. Antigen: not known. This sample was taken from a study of T-cell memory formation after mild COVID-19. General study findings and limits: Prior to infection, memory already included some responding clones, suggesting cross-reactive memory joined.

MiXCR, applied by TCRdb to the 5' RACE reads, yields one record per CDR3 protein. The sample carries 200,000 to 250,000 distinct CDR3 sequences, about 16% recorded once. Per the germline V gene, CDR1 is SGHNT and CDR2 is YENEEA. V lost 2 bases, J lost 1 base, and 9 bases lay in between. The CDR3 has 14 amino acids. The chain couples TRBV11-3 to TRBJ2-7, with no clear D. What was sequenced was PBMCs or a T cell subset sorted from them (not recorded which). The TCR sequence derives from an adult woman who had mild COVID-19 (a few samples of this study predate the infection). Cell type and time point are not known. CDR3 sequence: CASSLSPVSYEQYF. In DNA form, the CDR3 reads TGTGCCAGCAGCTTAAGCCCTGTTTCCTACGAGCAGTACTTC.